This TCR beta chain was sequenced in a study of shared clonotypes between healthy human individuals. Generated by immunoSEQ multiplex PCR, the TCRdb table keeps only in-frame clones and is missing some. The sample holds 450,000 to 500,000 clones, around 73% seen once. This CDR3 has 12 residues. The germline gives CDR1 MNHEY, CDR2 SMNVEV (reference sequence). With 5 bases clipped from V and 7 bases from J, the junction kept 4 bases outside the gene matches. The sequenced material came from PBMCs. This TCR was sampled from a middle-aged woman in good health. Some clones in this sample may be carry-over from other donors' samples. V and J are TRBV27 and TRBJ2-7; the match to TRBD1 covers 8 bases. The CDR3 DNA reads TGTGCCAGCAGTACACAGGGGGGTGAGCAGTACTTC. It encodes CASSTQGGEQYF.